Sequencing of this TCR beta chain was carried out in a study of blood T cell repertoires in COVID-19. Study-level background: The study drew acute and convalescent COVID-19 samples from the United States, Italy and Spain. PBMCs, B-cell-depleted T cells, or T cells were the source of the cDNA or gDNA that made up the material.

Germline V lookup: CDR1 MGHRA, CDR2 YSYEKL. J gave up 7 bases and V 1 base, and 11 bases lay outside the gene matches. The CDR3 runs to 18 residues. This clone has more than one count but fewer than ten. Per the original methods: Estimated nucleated cell counts came from reference gene primer amplification. The protocol was immunoSEQ multiplex PCR, while the TCRdb copy is restricted to in-frame clones and leaves out a portion. D and trimming were read from the DNA, whereas the V and J calls and clone size are those reported in that table. The sample yields about 230,000 clones, roughly 80% seen once. Sequencing was performed on peripheral blood. The gene calls are TRBV4-1 and TRBJ2-3, with 13 bases lining up with TRBD2. This receptor was identified in a woman older than 75 with acute or convalescent COVID-19. The CDR3 coding sequence is TGCGCCAGCAGCCAAGTCCTTAGACTAGCGGGGGGCGCGAATACGCAGTATTTT. It encodes CASSQVLRLAGGANTQYF.